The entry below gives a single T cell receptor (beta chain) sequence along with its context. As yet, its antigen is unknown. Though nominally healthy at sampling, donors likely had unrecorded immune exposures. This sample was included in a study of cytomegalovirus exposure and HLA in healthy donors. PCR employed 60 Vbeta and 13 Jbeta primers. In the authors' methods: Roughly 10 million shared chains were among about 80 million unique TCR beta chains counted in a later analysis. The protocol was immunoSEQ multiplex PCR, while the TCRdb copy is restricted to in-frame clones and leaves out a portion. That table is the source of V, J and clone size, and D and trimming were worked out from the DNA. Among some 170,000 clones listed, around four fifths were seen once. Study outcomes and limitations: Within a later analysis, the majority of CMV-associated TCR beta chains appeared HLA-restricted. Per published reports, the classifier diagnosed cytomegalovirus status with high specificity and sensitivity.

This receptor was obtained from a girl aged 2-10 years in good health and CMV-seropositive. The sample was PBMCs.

CDR3 in amino acids: CASSVPREETQYF. CDR3 in DNA: TGTGCCAGCAGCGTACCGAGGGAAGAGACCCAGTACTTC. J is TRBJ2-5 and V is TRBV5-4, with a possible D match to TRBD2 (5 bases). This CDR3 comprises 13 residues. CDR1 and CDR2 from the germline V gene are SGHNT and YYREEE (reference sequence). Trimming took 4 bases from V and 3 from J, leaving 10 bases between them. Full variable domain (remainder filled in from reference TRBV5-4 and TRBJ2-5): ETGVTQSPTHLIKTRGQQVTLRCSSQSGHNTVSWYQQALGQGPQFIFQYYREEENGRGNFPPRFSGLQFPNYSSELNVNALELDDSALYLCASSVPREETQYFGPGTRLLVL.